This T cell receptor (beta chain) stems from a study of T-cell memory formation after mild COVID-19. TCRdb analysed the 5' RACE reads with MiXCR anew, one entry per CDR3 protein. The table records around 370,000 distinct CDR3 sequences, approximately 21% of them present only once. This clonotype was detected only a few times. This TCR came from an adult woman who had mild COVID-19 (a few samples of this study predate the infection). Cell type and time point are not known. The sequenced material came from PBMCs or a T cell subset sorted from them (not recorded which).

This CDR3 reads CSAPYTGELFF. In nucleotides, the CDR3 is TGCAGTGCGCCCTACACCGGGGAGCTGTTTTTT. The J gene is TRBJ2-2, the V gene TRBV20-1; D not resolved. Germline V gene data show CDR1 as DFQATT and CDR2 as SNEGSKA (reference sequence). Deletions cut 6 bases from V and 3 bases from J, with 5 bases between. The CDR3 runs to 11 residues.